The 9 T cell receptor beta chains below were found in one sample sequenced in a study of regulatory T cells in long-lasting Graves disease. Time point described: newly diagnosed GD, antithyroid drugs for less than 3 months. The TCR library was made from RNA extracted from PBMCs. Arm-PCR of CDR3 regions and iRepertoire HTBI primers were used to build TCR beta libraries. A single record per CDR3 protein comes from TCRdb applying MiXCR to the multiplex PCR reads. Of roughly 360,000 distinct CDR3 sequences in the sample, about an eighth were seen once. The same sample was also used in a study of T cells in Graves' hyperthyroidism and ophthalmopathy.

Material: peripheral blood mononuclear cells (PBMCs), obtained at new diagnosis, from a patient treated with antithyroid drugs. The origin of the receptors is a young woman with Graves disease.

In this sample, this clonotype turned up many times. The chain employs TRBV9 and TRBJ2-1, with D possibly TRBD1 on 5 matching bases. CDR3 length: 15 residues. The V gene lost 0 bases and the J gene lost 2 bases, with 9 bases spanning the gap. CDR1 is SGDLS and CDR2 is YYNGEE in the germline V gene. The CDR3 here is CASSVGQSAYNEQFF. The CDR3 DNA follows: TGTGCCAGCAGCGTAGGACAGTCGGCCTACAATGAGCAGTTCTTC.

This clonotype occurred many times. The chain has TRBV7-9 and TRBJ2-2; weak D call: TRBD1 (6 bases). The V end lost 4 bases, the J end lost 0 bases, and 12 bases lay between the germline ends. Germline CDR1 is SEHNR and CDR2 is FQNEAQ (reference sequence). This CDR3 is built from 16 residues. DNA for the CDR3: TGTGCCAGCAGCTCACCGGGACACACGAACACCGGGGAGCTGTTTTTT. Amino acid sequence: CASSSPGHTNTGELFF.

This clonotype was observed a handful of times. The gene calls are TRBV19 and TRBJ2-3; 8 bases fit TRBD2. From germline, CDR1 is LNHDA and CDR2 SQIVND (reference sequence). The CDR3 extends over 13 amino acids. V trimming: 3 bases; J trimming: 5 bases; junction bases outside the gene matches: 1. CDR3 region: CASSMAGGDTQYF. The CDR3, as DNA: TGTGCCAGTAGTATGGCGGGGGGAGATACGCAGTATTTT.

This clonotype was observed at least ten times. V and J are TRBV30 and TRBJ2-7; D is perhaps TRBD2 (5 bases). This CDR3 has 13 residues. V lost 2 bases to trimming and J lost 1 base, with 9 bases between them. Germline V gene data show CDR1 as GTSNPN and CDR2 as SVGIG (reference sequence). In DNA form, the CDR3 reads TGTGCCTGGAGTCTGGGAGCGTCCTACGAGCAGTACGTC. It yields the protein CAWSLGASYEQYV.

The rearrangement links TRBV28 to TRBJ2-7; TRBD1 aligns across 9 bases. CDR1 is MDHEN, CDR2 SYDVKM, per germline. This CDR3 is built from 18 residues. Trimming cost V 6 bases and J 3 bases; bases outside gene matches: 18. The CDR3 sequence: CASSPYGTGKAPLYEQYF. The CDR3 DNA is TGTGCCAGCAGCCCATACGGGACAGGGAAAGCCCCTCTCTACGAGCAGTACTTC.

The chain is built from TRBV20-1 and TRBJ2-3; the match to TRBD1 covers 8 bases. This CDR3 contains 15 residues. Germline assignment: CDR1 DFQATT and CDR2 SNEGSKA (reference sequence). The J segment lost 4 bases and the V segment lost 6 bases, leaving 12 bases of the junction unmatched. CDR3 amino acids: CSAPPEGQAADTQYF. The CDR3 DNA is TGCAGTGCCCCGCCCGAGGGACAGGCGGCAGATACGCAGTATTTT.

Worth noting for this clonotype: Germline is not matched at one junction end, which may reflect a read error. The CDR3 sequence: CASSPIAGGSDTQYF. CDR3 nucleotide sequence: TGTGCTAGCAGTCCCATAGCGGGAGGATCAGATACGCAGTATTTT. V and J are TRBV7-7 and TRBJ2-3; 10 bases map to TRBD2. CDR3 length equals 15 residues. Germline V gene data show CDR1 as SSHAT and CDR2 as FNYEAQ (reference sequence).

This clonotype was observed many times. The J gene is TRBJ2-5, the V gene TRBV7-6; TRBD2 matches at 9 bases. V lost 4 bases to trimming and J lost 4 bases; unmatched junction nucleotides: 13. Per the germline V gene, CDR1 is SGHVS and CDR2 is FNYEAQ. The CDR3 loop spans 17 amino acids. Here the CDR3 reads CASSSPGLAFDGETQYF. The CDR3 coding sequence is TGTGCCAGCAGCTCACCCGGACTAGCGTTTGATGGAGAGACCCAGTACTTC.

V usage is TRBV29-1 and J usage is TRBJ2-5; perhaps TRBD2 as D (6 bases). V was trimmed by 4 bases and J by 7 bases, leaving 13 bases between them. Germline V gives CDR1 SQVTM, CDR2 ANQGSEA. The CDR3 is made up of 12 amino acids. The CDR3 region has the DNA TGCAGCGTTGGCGGGAACTTGGGGACCCAGTACTTC. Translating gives CSVGGNLGTQYF. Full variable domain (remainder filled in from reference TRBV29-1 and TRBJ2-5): SAVISQKPSRDICQRGTSLTIQCQVDSQVTMMFWYRQQPGQSLTLIATANQGSEATYESGFVIDKFPISRPNLTFSTLTVSNMSPEDSSIYLCSVGGNLGTQYFGPGTRLLVL.